A single sample gave rise to the 13 T cell receptor beta chains below, sequenced in a study of blood T cell repertoires in COVID-19. Libraries were prepared by immunoSEQ multiplex PCR; TCRdb keeps only in-frame clonotypes and omits some of them. The sample records fewer than 65,000 clones, roughly 83% being singletons. Sequencing input: peripheral blood. Every receptor here comes from a man between 25 and 39 years old with COVID-19, enrolled during active disease.

The V call is TRBV27, the J call TRBJ2-7; 10 bases map to TRBD1. Unmatched junction bases numbered 1, after V lost 0 bases and J lost 5 bases. CDR3 size: 14 residues. The germline V gene has CDR1 MNHEY and CDR2 SMNVEV (reference sequence). CDR3 bases: TGTGCCAGCAGTTTATCGGGACAGGGGAACGAGCAGTACTTC. Translation gives CASSLSGQGNEQYF.

The chain combines TRBV4-1 with TRBJ2-7; the match to TRBD1 covers 11 bases. Germline V gene sequence: CDR1 MGHRA, CDR2 YSYEKL. J gave up 2 bases and V 3 bases, and 6 bases lay outside the gene matches. CDR3 size: 16 residues. The CDR3 coding sequence is TGCGCCAGCAGCCACGGCCCGGGACAGGGGGCCTACGAGCAGTACTTC. It specifies CASSHGPGQGAYEQYF.

This clone was observed a single time. The chain couples TRBV3-1 (or the pseudogene TRBV3-2) to TRBJ1-2, with 7 bases identical to TRBD1. Germline lookup yields CDR1 LGHDT and CDR2 YNNKEL (reference sequence). The CDR3 is made up of 13 amino acids. V lost 1 base to trimming and J lost 7 bases; unmatched junction nucleotides: 3. Here the CDR3 reads CASSQGAGGGYTF. CDR3 DNA sequence: TGTGCCAGCAGCCAAGGGGCAGGGGGTGGCTACACCTTC.

The chain joins TRBV2 to TRBJ1-1; 10 bases are a match to TRBD1. In germline, CDR1 is SNHLY, CDR2 FYNNEI. V was clipped by 8 bases and J by 2 bases; unmatched bases: 5. This CDR3 has 14 residues. Here the CDR3 reads CASRQGAGNTEAFF. CDR3 nucleotide sequence: TGTGCCAGCCGACAGGGGGCGGGTAACACTGAAGCTTTCTTT.

This chain connects TRBV7-9 to TRBJ1-1; 9 bases line up with TRBD1. With 5 bases clipped from V and 4 bases from J, the junction kept 5 bases outside the gene matches. CDR1 and CDR2 (germline): SEHNR, FQNEAQ (reference sequence). The CDR3 covers 14 residues. The CDR3: CASSPGQGGTEAFF. The CDR3 coding sequence is TGTGCCAGCAGCCCGGGACAGGGAGGCACTGAAGCTTTCTTT.

This rearrangement joins TRBV4-3 to TRBJ2-3; TRBD1 matches 7 bases. Germline values: CDR1 LGHNA, CDR2 YSLEER. With V trimmed by 0 bases and J by 3 bases, 9 bases remained unmatched. The CDR3 loop spans 17 amino acids. Written as DNA, the CDR3 is TGCGCCAGCAGCCAAGAGTTAAGAGACAGGGTAACAGATACGCAGTATTTT. This codes for CASSQELRDRVTDTQYF.

The CDR3 is CASSLARESYGYTF. The DNA of the CDR3 is TGTGCCAGCAGCTTAGCCAGGGAATCCTATGGCTACACCTTC. The rearrangement links TRBV7-3 to TRBJ1-2, with D possibly being TRBD1 (5 bases). Germline V gene lookup returns CDR1 SGHTA and CDR2 FQGTGA. The CDR3 loop spans 14 amino acids. Trimming took 2 bases from V and 4 from J, leaving 11 bases between them.

V gene TRBV15 combines with J gene TRBJ1-1; D uncertain. Deletions cut 5 bases from V and 1 base from J, with 29 bases between. The CDR3 has 20 amino acids. Germline-derived CDR1 and CDR2 are LNHNV and YYDKDF (reference sequence). CDR3 DNA sequence: TGTGCCACCAGCCCCCTCGACGTGTCACAAAACGGAGGGAAGAACACTGAAGCTTTCTTT. This translates into CATSPLDVSQNGGKNTEAFF. The full variable domain, its missing parts supplied by reference TRBV15 and TRBJ1-1, is DAMVIQNPRYQVTQFGKPVTLSCSQTLNHNVMYWYQQKSSQAPKLLFHYYDKDFNNEADTPDNFQSRRPNTSFCFLDIRSPGLGDTAMYLCATSPLDVSQNGGKNTEAFFGQGTRLTVV.

The J gene is TRBJ2-7, the V gene TRBV7-2; 9 nucleotides align to TRBD2. Germline V gene data show CDR1 as SGHTA and CDR2 as FQGNSA. Trimming at V came to 6 bases and at J to 3 bases, leaving 9 bases not matched to a gene. This CDR3 contains 15 residues. The CDR3 DNA reads TGTGCCAGCAGAAGGACTAGCGAATCGGACTACGAGCAGTACTTC. It codes for CASRRTSESDYEQYF.

The chain is built from TRBV19 and TRBJ2-5; weak D call: TRBD2 (6 bases). The V end was cut by 5 bases, the J end by 5 bases, with 15 bases between. The CDR3 spans 14 residues. Germline values: CDR1 LNHDA, CDR2 SQIVND (reference sequence). CDR3 sequence: CASSHRPGGETQYF. CDR3 coding DNA: TGTGCCAGTAGTCACCGGCCAGGAGGGGAGACCCAGTACTTC.

This chain connects TRBV4-2 to TRBJ2-7; the D gene is possibly TRBD1 (7 bases). The germline V and J ends were trimmed by 3 bases and 4 bases, with 22 bases remaining between them. CDR3 length: 17 residues. Germline assignment: CDR1 LGHNA and CDR2 YNFKEQ. For the CDR3, the DNA is TGTGCCAGCAGCCAGTCTCCAGGGGGTAGCGGTGGTTACGAGCAGTACTTC. Its protein is CASSQSPGGSGGYEQYF.

The CDR3 loop reads CASSLTDRDEKLFF. The CDR3 DNA reads TGTGCCAGCAGCTTGACAGACCGAGATGAAAAACTGTTTTTT. V gene TRBV7-9 combines with J gene TRBJ1-4; D possibly corresponds to TRBD1 (5 bases). Trimming left V 3 bases short and J 6 bases short, with 11 bases between. Germline V gene data show CDR1 as SEHNR and CDR2 as FQNEAQ (reference sequence). The CDR3 sequence is 14 residues long. Drawing the rest from reference TRBV7-9 and TRBJ1-4, the complete variable domain is DTGVSQNPRHKITKRGQNVTFRCDPISEHNRLYWYRQTLGQGPEFLTYFQNEAQLEKSRLLSDRFSAERPKGSFSTLEIQRTEQGDSAMYLCASSLTDRDEKLFFGSGTQLSVL.

J is TRBJ1-1 and V is TRBV18; no clear D gene. The CDR3 spans 13 residues. Between the trimmed V and J ends, which lost 0 bases and 5 bases, there was a span of 7 bases. In germline, CDR1 is KGHSH, CDR2 LQKENI. CDR3 DNA: TGTGCCAGCTCACCACCGAAGAGAACTGAAGCTTTCTTT. Residues: CASSPPKRTEAFF.